Reported below is one T cell receptor (beta chain). The junction departs from the called germline gene at one end, perhaps through a read error. The sample comes from a study of human T cells and chemical hapten exposure. Overall study context: Throughout the approximately 25-week study, diphenylcyclopropenone was applied weekly to the patients' scalps. Patch testing was performed with 0.01% DPC on the upper back, with reading at 6 days.

Germline lookup yields CDR1 MNHNS and CDR2 SASEGT. This CDR3 has 15 residues. TCRdb re-called the RACE reads with MiXCR, one entry per CDR3 protein. The table shows 300,000 to 450,000 distinct CDR3 sequences, with roughly 5.3% occurring only once. Time point indicated: pre-sensitization, week 0. Treatment meaning: therapeutic diphenylcyclopropenone sensitization with weekly scalp DPC. Total RNA was isolated from whole blood that had not been fractionated. This TCR was sampled from a woman aged 45-60 years with alopecia areata. Some clones in this sample may be carry-over from other donors' samples. Source: whole blood, taken in connection with sensitization to the hapten diphenylcyclopropenone (DPC). J is TRBJ1-5 and V is TRBV6-1; no clear D. CDR3 nucleotides: TGTGCCAGCCGGTGGGAGGGAGGAAGCAATCAGCCCAAGCATTTT. Encoded protein: CASRWEGGSNQPKHF.